Listed below are T cell receptor beta chains from one sample, sequenced in a study of blood T cell repertoires in COVID-19. TCRdb's table, derived via immunoSEQ multiplex PCR, lists solely in-frame clones and lacks some. Seen here are a few hundred thousand clones, 80% to 90% observed once, and the top ten hold roughly 2.2%. Sequencing was done on a sample of PBMCs or T cells enriched from blood (not recorded which). The receptors here all came from a man aged 25 to 45 who had recovered from COVID-19. Both conserved end residues are part of each CDR3.

V: TRBV15
J: TRBJ1-3
CDR3: CATSYGGTDSGNTIYF

V: TRBV18
J: TRBJ2-3
CDR3: CASSPLPSPDTQYF

V: TRBV10-3
J: TRBJ2-3
CDR3: CAISDVRGGRTDTQYF

V: TRBV10-2
J: TRBJ2-6
CDR3: CASSLSGANVLTF

V: TRBV7-6
J: TRBJ2-1
CDR3: CASSLRERGSSYNEQFF

V: TRBV7-7
J: TRBJ2-3
CDR3: CASSLSGLTDTQYF

V: TRBV11-2
J: TRBJ1-1
CDR3: CASSLFLGGAFF

V: TRBV15
J: TRBJ2-5
CDR3: CATSRVGGGIQETQYF

V: TRBV9
J: TRBJ2-7
CDR3: CASSPALAGYEQYF

V: TRBV5-4
J: TRBJ1-2
CDR3: CASSPAGGGYTF

V: TRBV5-6
J: TRBJ1-6
CDR3: CASRLEGTRDRNNSPLHF

V: TRBV5-1
J: TRBJ2-7
CDR3: CASSLVTGNEQYF

V: TRBV5-4
J: TRBJ1-4
CDR3: CASSLGTRDEKLFF

V: TRBV3-1/TRBV3-2
J: TRBJ1-6
CDR3: CASSQGGPTPLHF

V: TRBV6-5
J: TRBJ1-2
CDR3: CASSYSRDRIYYGYTF

V: TRBV7-8
J: TRBJ1-5
CDR3: CASSPGEGGAQPQHF

V: TRBV7-2
J: TRBJ1-3
CDR3: CASSMTHGSGNTIYF

V: TRBV4-1
J: TRBJ1-1
CDR3: CASSQDHAGGNTEAFF

V: TRBV10-3
J: TRBJ1-1
CDR3: CAISEGRPKNTEAFF

V: TRBV6-6
J: TRBJ1-6
CDR3: CASSYEASHSPLHF

V: TRBV11-2
J: TRBJ1-2
CDR3: CASSPDSYGYTF

V: TRBV9
J: TRBJ2-7
CDR3: CASSRGEQAYEQYF

V: TRBV6-5
J: TRBJ1-1
CDR3: CASSRDIDWNTEAFF

V: TRBV9
J: TRBJ2-2
CDR3: CASLNRETGELFF

V: TRBV5-1
J: TRBJ1-1
CDR3: CASSFQGAPNTEAFF

V: TRBV9
J: TRBJ2-5
CDR3: CASSVGLAEETQYF

V: TRBV20-1
J: TRBJ1-6
CDR3: CSASSLRGSSYNSPLHF

V: TRBV5-1
J: TRBJ1-1
CDR3: CASSPNNPGSGAEAFF

V: TRBV6-1
J: TRBJ1-6
CDR3: CASSDRTGVTYNSPLHF

V: TRBV7-8
J: TRBJ2-7
CDR3: CASSLTRDRYYEQYF

V: TRBV7-8
J: TRBJ1-1
CDR3: CASSYDRTGGEAFF

V: TRBV7-2
J: TRBJ1-4
CDR3: CASSLGSNEKLFF

V: TRBV19
J: TRBJ2-1
CDR3: CASSRIVTSLNYNEQFF

V: TRBV7-9
J: TRBJ1-1
CDR3: CASSLIGMRGGEAEAFF

V: TRBV7-8
J: TRBJ1-4
CDR3: CASSLTLGQGTGEKLFF

V: TRBV27
J: TRBJ2-7
CDR3: CASSLRQGAYEQYF

V: TRBV12-3/TRBV12-4
J: TRBJ1-6
CDR3: CASRLRTGSALHF

V: TRBV3-1/TRBV3-2
J: TRBJ2-7
CDR3: CASSVSRGSSEQYF

V: TRBV4-3
J: TRBJ1-4
CDR3: CASSQAQGAGLPNEKLFF

V: TRBV7-9
J: TRBJ1-5
CDR3: CASSFGGLAQPQHF

V: TRBV9
J: TRBJ1-2
CDR3: CASSNRQGSYGYTF

V: TRBV6-5
J: TRBJ2-5
CDR3: CASSYSRGAWETQYF

V: TRBV6-5
J: TRBJ2-7
CDR3: CASSYDTSGEQYF

V: TRBV7-8
J: TRBJ2-7
CDR3: CASSWGQGNYGQYF

V: TRBV7-2
J: TRBJ2-3
CDR3: CASSLALRAGRTDTQYF

V: TRBV5-1
J: TRBJ2-7
CDR3: CASTTGDHSSYEQYF